A single sample gave rise to the 26 T cell receptor beta chains below, sequenced in a study of CD8 T cells in ankylosing spondylitis. TCRdb reprocessed the 5' RACE reads with MiXCR, giving one entry per CDR3 protein. The repertoire holds hundreds of thousands of distinct CDR3 sequences, roughly 20% seen once, with less than 15% in the top ten. The source material was blood, either unsorted or a sorted T cell fraction (not recorded which). The receptors derive from a male donor with ankylosing spondylitis or in good health (not recorded which).

The gene calls are TRBV4-1 and TRBJ1-6; 8 nucleotides match TRBD1. Trimming cost V 1 base and J 6 bases; bases outside gene matches: 2. The germline V gene encodes CDR1 MGHRA and CDR2 YSYEKL. The CDR3 totals 15 residues. The CDR3 nucleotides are TGCGCCAGCAGCCAAGGACAGGGGTCTAATTCACCCCTCCACTTT. Translated: CASSQGQGSNSPLHF.

This chain connects TRBV4-2 to TRBJ2-2; D is possibly TRBD2 (5 bases). Trimming removed 0 bases from V and 3 bases from J, with 14 bases in between. Germline loops: CDR1 LGHNA, CDR2 YNFKEQ. This CDR3 comprises 17 residues. Written as DNA, the CDR3 is TGTGCCAGCAGCCAAGACGGCCAGCGGAGTCACACCGGGGAGCTGTTTTTT. It codes for CASSQDGQRSHTGELFF.

This clonotype was observed a few times. The chain couples TRBV3-1 to TRBJ2-7; D uncertain. The CDR3 length is 14 residues. Trimming cost V 0 bases and J 2 bases, with 8 bases left between them. Germline lookup yields CDR1 LGHDT and CDR2 YNNKEL (reference sequence). This CDR3 is CASSQEFGTYEQYF. The CDR3 DNA follows: TGTGCCAGCAGCCAAGAATTCGGAACCTACGAGCAGTACTTC.

The chain employs TRBV3-1 and TRBJ1-2; D may be TRBD1 (5 bases). V was pared by 0 bases and J by 3 bases, with 14 bases between. The CDR3 contains 16 residues. Germline V lookup: CDR1 LGHDT, CDR2 YNNKEL (reference sequence). The CDR3 coding sequence is TGTGCCAGCAGCCAAGATATCGGGGGTCCTTACTATGGCTACACCTTC. This encodes CASSQDIGGPYYGYTF. Looking up the rest from reference TRBV3-1 and TRBJ1-2 gives the full variable domain: DTAVSQTPKYLVTQMGNDKSIKCEQNLGHDTMYWYKQDSKKFLKIMFSYNNKELIINETVPNRFSPKSPDKAHLNLHINSLELGDSAVYFCASSQDIGGPYYGYTFGSGTRLTVV.

This chain uses TRBV7-3 with TRBJ2-3, with 7 bases fitting TRBD1. Germline assignment: CDR1 SGHTA and CDR2 FQGTGA. Trimming cost V 2 bases and J 0 bases; bases outside gene matches: 5. CDR3 length: 16 residues. The CDR3 DNA reads as TGTGCCAGCAGCTTATGGGGACAGCCTAGCACAGATACGCAGTATTTT. Its protein product is CASSLWGQPSTDTQYF.

A few counts support this clonotype. DNA of the CDR3: TGTGCCAGCAGCCCGACCCTGGGGGCAGAGACCCAGTACTTC. Its protein is CASSPTLGAETQYF. The chain recombines TRBV28 with TRBJ2-5; TRBD1 is a possible D gene (6 bases). V was clipped by 6 bases and J by 4 bases, with 15 bases between them. The CDR3 loop spans 14 amino acids. Germline CDR1 MDHEN, CDR2 SYDVKM.

This chain joins TRBV7-9 and TRBJ2-5, with D perhaps matching TRBD2 (5 bases). V was trimmed by 3 bases and J by 13 bases, leaving 21 bases between them. The CDR3 has 14 residues. Germline V gives CDR1 SEHNR, CDR2 FQNEAQ (reference sequence). The CDR3 region has the DNA TGTGCCAGCAGCTTGCATGACGGGCGGGCAGTGTGGTACTTC. It translates to CASSLHDGRAVWYF.

V and J are TRBV12-3 or TRBV12-4 and TRBJ2-7; 9 bases are a match to TRBD2. After removal of 9 bases from V and 0 bases from J, the junction contained 9 bases not matched to a gene. This CDR3 is 15 amino acids long. CDR3: CASSPGGGASYEQYF. The CDR3 region has the DNA TGTGCCAGTTCCCCGGGCGGGGGGGCCTCCTACGAGCAGTACTTC.

This clonotype was found a few times. The chain links TRBV5-6 to TRBJ2-7; 8 bases are shared with TRBD1. The V gene end was trimmed by 5 bases and the J gene end by 3 bases; junction bases not matched to a gene: 4. Germline V lookup: CDR1 SGHDT, CDR2 YYEEEE. There are 13 residues in the CDR3. The CDR3 region is CASSVDRDYEQYF. The DNA of the CDR3 is TGTGCCAGCAGTGTGGACAGGGACTACGAGCAGTACTTC. Filled out from reference TRBV5-6 and TRBJ2-7, the complete variable domain reads DAGVTQSPTHLIKTRGQQVTLRCSPKSGHDTVSWYQQALGQGPQFIFQYYEEEERQRGNFPDRFSGHQFPNYSSELNVNALLLGDSALYLCASSVDRDYEQYFGPGTRLTVT.

This clonotype was detected ten times or more. V gene TRBV12-3 or TRBV12-4 combines with J gene TRBJ2-4; maybe TRBD1 (5 bases). With 2 bases removed from V and 6 bases from J, the gap between germline ends came to 14 bases. The CDR3 spans 15 residues. The CDR3 sequence: CASSLWEDRGNIQYF. CDR3 in DNA: TGTGCCAGCAGTTTATGGGAAGACAGAGGAAACATTCAGTACTTC.

The rearrangement uses TRBV2 and TRBJ2-1; D ambiguous. CDR1 is SNHLY, CDR2 FYNNEI, per germline. The CDR3 covers 14 residues. V lost 6 bases to trimming and J lost 0 bases, with 9 bases between them. The CDR3 DNA sequence: TGTGCCAGCAGAGAGGTTAACTCCTACAATGAGCAGTTCTTC. It is translated as CASREVNSYNEQFF.

The chain uses TRBV2 and TRBJ2-3; the match to TRBD2 covers 10 bases. The V gene end was trimmed by 6 bases and the J gene end by 8 bases; junction bases not matched to a gene: 11. This CDR3 comprises 15 residues. CDR1 SNHLY and CDR2 FYNNEI come from the germline V gene. The CDR3 is CASRGLAGEEGTQYF. The CDR3 DNA reads TGTGCCAGCAGGGGGCTAGCGGGGGAAGAGGGTACGCAGTATTTT.

The CDR3 bases are TGTGCCAGCAGCCCATATAGGTCGTACCAAGAGACCCAGTACTTC. Protein sequence: CASSPYRSYQETQYF. The chain recombines TRBV3-1 with TRBJ2-5, with unresolved D. V was shortened by 4 bases and J by 0 bases, with 12 bases between the two germline ends. Germline CDR1 and CDR2: LGHDT and YNNKEL (reference sequence). This CDR3 spans 15 amino acids.

V and J are TRBV14 and TRBJ1-4; weak D call: TRBD1 (6 bases). The CDR3 is made up of 15 amino acids. Deletions cut 1 base from V and 8 bases from J, with 14 bases between. Germline values: CDR1 SGHDN, CDR2 FVKESK. The CDR3, as DNA: TGTGCCAGCAGCCAAGGGTCTGTGGGGACAGAAAAACTGTTTTTT. The encoded protein is CASSQGSVGTEKLFF.

This sequence joins TRBV12-3 or TRBV12-4 and TRBJ1-2; D is perhaps TRBD1 (5 bases). The CDR3 has 13 residues. The V gene lost 3 bases and the J gene lost 3 bases, with 8 bases spanning the gap. The CDR3 sequence: CASSLRGDYGYTF. The DNA of the CDR3 is TGTGCCAGCAGTTTGAGGGGAGACTATGGCTACACCTTC.

This clonotype was counted only a few times. The rearrangement joins TRBV30 to TRBJ1-1; D is undetermined. The CDR3 spans 13 residues. V shed 2 bases and J shed 5 bases, with 12 bases lying between them. Germline CDR1 is GTSNPN and CDR2 is SVGIG (reference sequence). The CDR3, as DNA: TGTGCCTGGAGTCCCATCTCGGAGACTGAAGCTTTCTTT. Residues: CAWSPISETEAFF. Supplemented by reference TRBV30 and TRBJ1-1, the full variable domain reads SQTIHQWPATLVQPVGSPLSLECTVEGTSNPNLYWYRQAAGRGLQLLFYSVGIGQISSEVPQNLSASRPQDRQFILSSKKLLLSDSGFYLCAWSPISETEAFFGQGTRLTVV.

This clonotype has more than one count but fewer than ten. The genes are TRBV12-3 or TRBV12-4 and TRBJ2-7, with 7 bases fitting TRBD1. V was pared by 8 bases and J by 2 bases, with 0 bases of the junction left unmatched. This CDR3 region has 11 residues. The chain's CDR3 is CASGQAYEQYF. CDR3 bases: TGTGCCAGCGGACAGGCCTACGAGCAGTACTTC.

The rearrangement joins TRBV11-3 to TRBJ2-1; weak D call: TRBD2 (6 bases). The CDR3 is 12 residues long. The ends were cut back, 6 bases at V and 8 bases at J, with 11 bases in the middle. CDR1 and CDR2 (germline): SGHNT, YENEEA. The CDR3 loop reads CASRGTGDEQFF. DNA for the CDR3: TGTGCCAGCAGAGGTACGGGGGATGAGCAGTTCTTC. Using reference TRBV11-3 and TRBJ2-1 for the parts outside the CDR3, the full variable domain is EAGVVQSPRYKIIEKKQPVAFWCNPISGHNTLYWYLQNLGQGPELLIRYENEEAVDDSQLPKDRFSAERLKGVDSTLKIQPAELGDSAVYLCASRGTGDEQFFGPGTRLTVL.

This clonotype has only a few counts. The V gene is TRBV7-2, the J gene TRBJ2-1, with a possible D match to TRBD2 (7 bases). Trimming pared 1 base from V and 0 bases from J, leaving 13 bases between. CDR3 length equals 17 residues. Germline V gene data show CDR1 as SGHTA and CDR2 as FQGNSA. The CDR3 loop is CASSLVGGGDSYNEQFF. The DNA of the CDR3 is TGTGCCAGCAGCTTAGTGGGAGGGGGGGACTCCTACAATGAGCAGTTCTTC.

The chain employs TRBV29-1 and TRBJ2-3; TRBD2 matches 10 bases. Germline assignment: CDR1 SQVTM and CDR2 ANQGSEA. The CDR3 totals 15 residues. The V and J ends lost 7 bases and 1 base, in that order; junction bases with no gene match: 8. This CDR3 is CSAAGGPYGTDTQYF. The CDR3 bases are TGCAGCGCAGCGGGGGGGCCCTACGGCACAGATACGCAGTATTTT.

This clonotype was counted between two and nine times. The rearrangement joins TRBV27 to TRBJ1-5, with 7 nucleotides matching TRBD1. The J segment lost 1 base and the V segment lost 4 bases, leaving 4 bases of the junction unmatched. From germline, CDR1 is MNHEY and CDR2 SMNVEV (reference sequence). The length of the CDR3 is 15 residues. This CDR3 is CASSSSGQSNQPQHF. CDR3 sequence (DNA): TGTGCCAGCAGTTCCTCGGGACAGAGCAATCAGCCCCAGCATTTT.

V is TRBV12-3 or TRBV12-4 and J is TRBJ2-7; D ambiguous. Trimming shortened V by 2 bases and J by 3 bases, and 11 bases separated the two germline ends. The CDR3 is 14 amino acids. This CDR3 reads CASSLYSASYEQYF. CDR3 in DNA: TGTGCCAGCAGTTTATACTCCGCCAGCTACGAGCAGTACTTC.

This clonotype came up a few times. This chain connects TRBV6-1 to TRBJ2-2; weak D call: TRBD2 (6 bases). There are 16 residues in the CDR3. In germline, CDR1 is MNHNS, CDR2 SASEGT. The V and J ends lost 0 bases and 1 base respectively, with 9 bases between them. CDR3 region: CASSEAEGGNTGELFF. As DNA, the CDR3 is TGTGCCAGCAGTGAAGCGGAGGGAGGGAACACCGGGGAGCTGTTTTTT.

In its sample, this clonotype was seen a few times. The chain has TRBV5-1 and TRBJ1-1; 12 bases map to TRBD1. Germline trimming cut 4 bases from V and 6 bases from J; bases unmatched to any gene: 7. This CDR3 region has 15 residues. Germline loops: CDR1 SGHRS, CDR2 YFSETQ. The CDR3 region has the DNA TGCGCCAGCAGCAACCGGGACAGGGGGCTTTCTGAAGCTTTCTTT. Translating gives CASSNRDRGLSEAFF.

The chain employs TRBV4-1 and TRBJ2-7, with D uncertain. Germline-derived CDR1 and CDR2 are MGHRA and YSYEKL. The CDR3 totals 15 residues. Trimming removed 4 bases from V and 1 base from J, with 14 bases in between. CDR3 amino acids: CASSPRVTESYEQYF. The CDR3, as DNA: TGCGCCAGCAGCCCCCGGGTCACAGAATCCTACGAGCAGTACTTC.

This clonotype was seen more than once but under ten times. The gene calls are TRBV4-1 and TRBJ2-5, with D tentatively TRBD1 or TRBD2 (5 bases each). CDR1 MGHRA and CDR2 YSYEKL come from the germline V gene. Trimming took off 1 base at V and 5 bases at J, with 8 bases between the two ends. The CDR3 contains 13 residues. The CDR3 loop reads CASSQGGEETQYF. DNA for the CDR3: TGCGCCAGCAGCCAAGGAGGGGAGGAGACCCAGTACTTC.